The 16 T cell receptor beta chains listed next were all sequenced from one sample in a study of blood T cell repertoires in COVID-19. The table came from immunoSEQ multiplex PCR; TCRdb's copy has only in-frame clones and leaves some out. The sample includes 200,000 to 250,000 clones, around 87% of them seen just once. Source material: peripheral blood. These TCRs come from a woman aged 70 to 79 with active or convalescent COVID-19.

Only a few counts were recorded for this clone. The V gene is TRBV19, the J gene TRBJ2-3; 8 bases align to TRBD1. CDR3 size: 16 residues. J gave up 1 base and V 6 bases, and 9 bases lay outside the gene matches. Germline V CDR1 and CDR2: LNHDA, SQIVND (reference sequence). The CDR3 DNA is TGTGCCAGTAGCGCAACAGGGGGTCGTGGCACAGATACGCAGTATTTT. Amino acids: CASSATGGRGTDTQYF.

The chain employs TRBV5-8 and TRBJ1-3; 7 nucleotides align to TRBD1. CDR3 length: 17 residues. Germline CDR1 is SGHTS and CDR2 is YDEGEE. V shed 2 bases, J shed 0 bases, and the junction held 8 bases outside the gene matches. CDR3 residues: CASSLARGLRSGNTIYF. The CDR3 nucleotides read TGTGCCAGCAGCTTAGCGAGGGGGCTACGCTCTGGAAACACCATATATTTT. Combining the CDR3 with reference TRBV5-8 and TRBJ1-3 gives the whole variable domain EAGVTQSPTHLIKTRGQQATLRCSPISGHTSVYWYQQALGLGLQFLLWYDEGEERNRGNFPPRFSGRQFPNYSSELNVNALELEDSALYLCASSLARGLRSGNTIYFGEGSWLTVV.

The chain recombines TRBV6-2 or TRBV6-3 with TRBJ2-3; 10 bases align to TRBD2. V was clipped by 2 bases and J by 2 bases; unmatched bases: 4. The CDR3 spans 16 residues. Germline V lookup: CDR1 MNHEY, CDR2 SVGEGT. The CDR3: CASSYPSGGITDTQYF. CDR3 coding DNA: TGTGCCAGCAGTTACCCTAGCGGGGGAATCACAGATACGCAGTATTTT.

The chain is built from TRBV3-1 (or the pseudogene TRBV3-2) and TRBJ1-2; a weak D match, TRBD1 (5 bases). CDR3 length equals 12 residues. Between the trimmed V and J ends, which lost 4 bases and 4 bases, there was a span of 7 bases. Germline V gene data show CDR1 as LGHDT and CDR2 as YNNKEL (reference sequence). CDR3 amino acids: CASSPGGYGYTF. As DNA, the CDR3 is TGTGCCAGCAGCCCCGGGGGCTATGGCTACACCTTC.

This chain connects TRBV6-2 or TRBV6-3 to TRBJ1-1, with a tentative D call TRBD1 (6 bases). Germline V gene lookup returns CDR1 MNHEY and CDR2 SVGEGT. The V end was cut by 6 bases, the J end by 4 bases, with 18 bases between. The CDR3 is made up of 15 amino acids. The CDR3 DNA follows: TGTGCCAGCAGCCAAACACAGGGAGGGGGCACTGAAGCTTTCTTT. Amino acids: CASSQTQGGGTEAFF.

The chain is built from TRBV9 and TRBJ1-2, with 8 bases that match TRBD1. V shed 6 bases, J shed 4 bases, and the junction held 14 bases outside the gene matches. This CDR3 comprises 16 residues. Germline assignment: CDR1 SGDLS and CDR2 YYNGEE. Written as DNA, the CDR3 is TGTGCCAGCACCGCCGGACCAGGGGGCTCGGGCTATGGCTACACCTTC. Translating gives CASTAGPGGSGYGYTF.

The chain employs TRBV11-3 and TRBJ1-2, with 7 bases that match TRBD1. Germline V CDR1 and CDR2: SGHNT, YENEEA. V lost 0 bases to trimming and J lost 3 bases; unmatched junction nucleotides: 10. The CDR3 contains 17 residues. The CDR3 sequence: CASSLDFRDSYYYGYTF. The DNA of the CDR3 is TGTGCCAGCAGCTTAGATTTCCGGGACAGCTATTACTATGGCTACACCTTC.

In this sample, this clone turned up once. The chain uses TRBV6-6 and TRBJ2-4; 8 bases are a match to TRBD1. The junction had 2 bases not matched to a gene; V was cut back by 2 bases and J by 2 bases. This CDR3 contains 15 residues. Germline V gives CDR1 MNHNY, CDR2 SVGAGI (reference sequence). The CDR3: CASSYGQGSKNIQYF. Here the CDR3 DNA reads TGTGCCAGCAGTTACGGACAGGGCTCCAAAAACATTCAGTACTTC.

V gene TRBV6-2 or TRBV6-3 combines with J gene TRBJ1-5; TRBD1 matches at 12 bases. Germline CDR1 reads MNHEY; CDR2 reads SVGEGT. After removal of 0 bases from V and 2 bases from J, the junction contained 11 bases not matched to a gene. The CDR3 consists of 20 residues. The CDR3 is CASSYSRDRGRSLGNQPQHF. In nucleotides, the CDR3 is TGTGCCAGCAGTTACTCGAGGGACAGGGGGCGGTCATTAGGCAATCAGCCCCAGCATTTT.

This chain connects TRBV12-5 to TRBJ1-3; 8 bases agree with TRBD1. Germline V gene data show CDR1 as LGHNT and CDR2 as FRNRAP. The CDR3 loop spans 18 amino acids. V dropped 2 bases and J dropped 3; count of bases not matched to a gene: 12. Here the CDR3 DNA reads TGTGCTAGTGGTTTGAATCACCGCAGGGGGCGATTTGGAAACACCATATATTTT. Translated, it gives CASGLNHRRGRFGNTIYF.

DNA for the CDR3: TGTGCCAGCAGCCAAAACGGGGGGAACTATGGCTACACCTTC. It encodes CASSQNGGNYGYTF. This chain uses TRBV27 with TRBJ1-2, with D possibly TRBD1 on 5 matching bases. Germline-derived CDR1 and CDR2 are MNHEY and SMNVEV (reference sequence). The V end was cut by 6 bases, the J end by 2 bases, with 13 bases between. The CDR3 runs to 14 residues.

The chain is built from TRBV27 and TRBJ2-7; D is perhaps TRBD1 (6 bases). The CDR3 is 15 residues long. CDR1 is MNHEY, CDR2 SMNVEV, per germline (reference sequence). Trimming shortened V by 3 bases and J by 6 bases, and 18 bases separated the two germline ends. CDR3 protein: CASSLSTGAHFEQYF. In DNA form, the CDR3 reads TGTGCCAGCAGTTTGTCGACAGGTGCCCACTTCGAGCAGTACTTC.

This clone was seen once. The chain uses TRBV19 and TRBJ1-4; D uncertain. Trimming took 3 bases from V and 6 from J, leaving 11 bases between them. CDR1 and CDR2 (germline): LNHDA, SQIVND (reference sequence). This CDR3 has 14 residues. In DNA, the CDR3 is TGTGCCAGTAGTATTGGCACACGTGATGAAAAACTGTTTTTT. Residues: CASSIGTRDEKLFF.

V gene TRBV6-9 combines with J gene TRBJ2-7; maybe TRBD1 (5 bases). Per the germline V gene, CDR1 is MNHGY and CDR2 is SVAAGI. This CDR3 is built from 15 residues. The germline V and J ends were trimmed by 2 bases and 6 bases, with 17 bases remaining between them. The CDR3 region is CASSYKGPPHFEQYF. CDR3 bases: TGTGCCAGCAGTTATAAGGGGCCCCCTCATTTCGAGCAGTACTTC.

The chain joins TRBV28 to TRBJ2-7; 8 bases agree with TRBD1. V trimming: 3 bases; J trimming: 6 bases; junction bases outside the gene matches: 1. The CDR3 contains 12 residues. The germline CDR1 and CDR2 sequences are MDHEN and SYDVKM. This chain's CDR3 is CASSLTGVEQYF. The CDR3 region has the DNA TGTGCCAGCAGTTTGACAGGGGTCGAGCAGTACTTC.

CDR3 DNA: TGTGCCAGCAGCTTGAGCGGGCTCATATCGACGAACACCGGGGAGCTGTTTTTT. Translating it yields CASSLSGLISTNTGELFF. The rearrangement joins TRBV5-6 to TRBJ2-2, with TRBD2 as a possible D gene (6 bases). CDR1 is SGHDT, CDR2 YYEEEE, per germline. CDR3 length: 18 amino acids. V lost 1 base and J 0 bases, leaving 16 bases between the germline ends. Full variable domain (missing parts from reference TRBV5-6 and TRBJ2-2): DAGVTQSPTHLIKTRGQQVTLRCSPKSGHDTVSWYQQALGQGPQFIFQYYEEEERQRGNFPDRFSGHQFPNYSSELNVNALLLGDSALYLCASSLSGLISTNTGELFFGEGSRLTVL.